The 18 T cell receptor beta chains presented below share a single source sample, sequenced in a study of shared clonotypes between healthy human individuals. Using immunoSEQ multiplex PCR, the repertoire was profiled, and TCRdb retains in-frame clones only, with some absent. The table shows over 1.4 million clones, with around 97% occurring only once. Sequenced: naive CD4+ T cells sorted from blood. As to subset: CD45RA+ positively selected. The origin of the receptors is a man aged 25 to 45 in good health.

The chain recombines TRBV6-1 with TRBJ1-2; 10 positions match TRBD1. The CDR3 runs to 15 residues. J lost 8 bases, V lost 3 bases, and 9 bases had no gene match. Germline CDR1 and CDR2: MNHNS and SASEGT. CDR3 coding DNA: TGTGCCAGCAGTGAGGTTTGGGACAGGGGTAGGGGCTACACCTTC. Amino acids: CASSEVWDRGRGYTF.

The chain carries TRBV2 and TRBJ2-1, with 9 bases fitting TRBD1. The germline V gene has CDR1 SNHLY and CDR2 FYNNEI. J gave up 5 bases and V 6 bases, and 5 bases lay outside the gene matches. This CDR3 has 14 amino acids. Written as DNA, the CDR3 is TGTGCCAGCAGGCGGGACAGGGTGAACAATGAGCAGTTCTTC. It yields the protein CASRRDRVNNEQFF.

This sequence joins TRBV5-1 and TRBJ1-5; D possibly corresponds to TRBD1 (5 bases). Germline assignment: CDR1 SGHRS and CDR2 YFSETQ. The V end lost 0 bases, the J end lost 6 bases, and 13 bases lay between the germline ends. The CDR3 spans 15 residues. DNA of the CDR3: TGCGCCAGCAGCTTGGAGGGGAGGGAAGTTCAGCCCCAGCATTTT. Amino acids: CASSLEGREVQPQHF.

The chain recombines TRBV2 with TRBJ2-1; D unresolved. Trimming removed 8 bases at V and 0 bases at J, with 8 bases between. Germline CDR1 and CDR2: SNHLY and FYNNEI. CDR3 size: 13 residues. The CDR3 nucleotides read TGTGCCAGCCTGCTCGGCTCCTACAATGAGCAGTTCTTC. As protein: CASLLGSYNEQFF.

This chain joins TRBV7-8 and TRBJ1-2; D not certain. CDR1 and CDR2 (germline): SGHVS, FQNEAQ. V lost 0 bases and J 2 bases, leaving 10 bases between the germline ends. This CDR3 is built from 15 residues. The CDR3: CASSLARGGNYGYTF. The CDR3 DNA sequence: TGTGCCAGCAGCTTAGCGAGAGGAGGGAACTATGGCTACACCTTC.

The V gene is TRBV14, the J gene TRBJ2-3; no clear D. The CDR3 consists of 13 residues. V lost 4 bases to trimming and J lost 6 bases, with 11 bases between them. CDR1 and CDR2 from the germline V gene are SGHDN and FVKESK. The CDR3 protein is CASSPRSGDTQYF. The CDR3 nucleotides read TGTGCCAGCAGCCCAAGATCCGGGGATACGCAGTATTTT.

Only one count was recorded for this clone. CDR3 sequence reads: CASSAGQPLYGYTF. The CDR3 nucleotides are TGTGCCAGCAGCGCGGGACAGCCACTTTATGGCTACACCTTC. The chain has TRBV7-9 and TRBJ1-2, with 7 bases matching TRBD1. The CDR3 length is 14 residues. Losses at the gene ends were 5 bases for V and 5 bases for J; bases not matched to a gene: 8. Germline V CDR1 and CDR2: SEHNR, FQNEAQ (reference sequence). The full variable domain, completed using reference TRBV7-9 and TRBJ1-2, is DTGVSQNPRHKITKRGQNVTFRCDPISEHNRLYWYRQTLGQGPEFLTYFQNEAQLEKSRLLSDRFSAERPKGSFSTLEIQRTEQGDSAMYLCASSAGQPLYGYTFGSGTRLTVV.

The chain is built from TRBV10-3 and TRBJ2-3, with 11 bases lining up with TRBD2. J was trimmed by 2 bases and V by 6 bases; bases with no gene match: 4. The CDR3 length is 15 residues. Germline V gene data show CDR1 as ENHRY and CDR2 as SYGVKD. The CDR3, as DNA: TGTGCCATCAGAAGACTAGCGGGACTCACAGATACGCAGTATTTT. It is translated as CAIRRLAGLTDTQYF.

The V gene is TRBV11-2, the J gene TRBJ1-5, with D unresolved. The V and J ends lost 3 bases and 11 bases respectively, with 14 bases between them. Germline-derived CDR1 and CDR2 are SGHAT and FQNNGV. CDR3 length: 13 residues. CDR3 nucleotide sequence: TGTGCCAGCAGCTTGCGTGTGGAGGGATCCCAGCATTTT. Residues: CASSLRVEGSQHF. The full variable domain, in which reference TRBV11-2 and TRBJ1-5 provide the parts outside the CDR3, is EAGVAQSPRYKIIEKRQSVAFWCNPISGHATLYWYQQILGQGPKLLIQFQNNGVVDDSQLPKDRFSAERLKGVDSTLKIQPAKLEDSAVYLCASSLRVEGSQHFGDGTRLSIL.

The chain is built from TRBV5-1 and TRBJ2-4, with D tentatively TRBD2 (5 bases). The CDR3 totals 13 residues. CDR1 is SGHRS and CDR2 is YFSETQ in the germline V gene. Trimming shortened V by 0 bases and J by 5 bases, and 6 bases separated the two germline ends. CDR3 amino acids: CASSLVGENIQYF. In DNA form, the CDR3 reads TGCGCCAGCAGCTTGGTGGGAGAAAACATTCAGTACTTC.

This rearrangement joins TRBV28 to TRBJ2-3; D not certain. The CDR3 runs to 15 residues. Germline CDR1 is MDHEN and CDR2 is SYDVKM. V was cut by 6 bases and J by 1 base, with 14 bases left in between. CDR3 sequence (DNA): TGTGCCAGCAGGCCTCAACTTGCTGGCACAGATACGCAGTATTTT. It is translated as CASRPQLAGTDTQYF.

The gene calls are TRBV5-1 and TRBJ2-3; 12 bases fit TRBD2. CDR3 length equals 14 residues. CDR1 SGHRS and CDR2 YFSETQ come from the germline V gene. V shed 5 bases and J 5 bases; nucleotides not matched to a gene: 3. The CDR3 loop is CASRPGLAGDTQYF. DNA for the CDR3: TGCGCCAGCAGACCGGGACTAGCGGGAGATACGCAGTATTTT.

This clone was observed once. CDR3 protein: CASSLEGTRAGVLEQYF. Here the CDR3 DNA reads TGTGCCAGCAGTTTAGAGGGGACACGAGCGGGGGTTTTGGAGCAGTACTTC. The chain joins TRBV27 to TRBJ2-7; TRBD2 matches 8 bases. CDR1 and CDR2 (germline): MNHEY, SMNVEV (reference sequence). The CDR3 is 17 amino acids. The V and J ends lost 2 bases and 7 bases, in that order; junction bases with no gene match: 16.

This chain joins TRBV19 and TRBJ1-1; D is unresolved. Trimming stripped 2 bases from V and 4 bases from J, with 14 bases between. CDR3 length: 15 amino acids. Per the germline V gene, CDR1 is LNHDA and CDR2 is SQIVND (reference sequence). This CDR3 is CASSISGRSTTEAFF. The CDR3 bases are TGTGCCAGTAGTATATCCGGCCGTTCGACCACTGAAGCTTTCTTT.

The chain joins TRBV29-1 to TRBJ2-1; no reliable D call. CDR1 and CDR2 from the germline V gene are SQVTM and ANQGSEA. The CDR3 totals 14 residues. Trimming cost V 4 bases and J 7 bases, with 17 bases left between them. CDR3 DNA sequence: TGCAGCGTTGTCGGAGCGATAGATAAGAATGAGCAGTTCTTC. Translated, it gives CSVVGAIDKNEQFF.

CDR3 nucleotide sequence: TGTGCCAGCACCCTTTGGGATAGCAATCAGCCCCAGCATTTT. Translating gives CASTLWDSNQPQHF. The chain joins TRBV28 to TRBJ1-5; no definite D call. V lost 7 bases and J lost 0, with 10 bases in between. This CDR3 has 14 amino acids. Germline lookup yields CDR1 MDHEN and CDR2 SYDVKM. Looking up the rest from reference TRBV28 and TRBJ1-5 gives the full variable domain: DVKVTQSSRYLVKRTGEKVFLECVQDMDHENMFWYRQDPGLGLRLIYFSYDVKMKEKGDIPEGYSVSREKKERFSLILESASTNQTSMYLCASTLWDSNQPQHFGDGTRLSIL.

The CDR3 nucleotides are TGTGCCAGCAGCCAAGAGTCATTACGTGTGGGAGAGCAGTACTTC. Residues: CASSQESLRVGEQYF. The rearrangement links TRBV4-2 to TRBJ2-7; no firm D call. Germline assignment: CDR1 LGHNA and CDR2 YNFKEQ. V was shortened by 0 bases and J by 7 bases, with 16 bases between the two germline ends. The CDR3 runs 15 residues.

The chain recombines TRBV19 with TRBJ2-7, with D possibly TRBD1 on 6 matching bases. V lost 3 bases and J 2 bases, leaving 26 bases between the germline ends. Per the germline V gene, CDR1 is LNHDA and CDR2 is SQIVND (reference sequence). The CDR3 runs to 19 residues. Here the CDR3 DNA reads TGTGCCAGTAGTATCCTCTTTTGGGGGAAACAGGGTTTAACCTACGAGCAGTACTTC. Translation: CASSILFWGKQGLTYEQYF.